This passage covers 19 T cell receptor beta chains from one sample sequenced in a study of technical replicates of blood from several donors. Assay used: immunoSEQ multiplex PCR; TCRdb lists only in-frame clones, some missing. The sample holds about 97,000 clones, approximately 95% seen once. The material sequenced was T cells isolated from PBMCs. The receptor set was obtained from a human donor in good health.

The rearrangement uses TRBV6-9 and TRBJ1-1; perhaps TRBD1 as D (5 bases). Germline-derived CDR1 and CDR2 are MNHGY and SVAAGI. V lost 2 bases to trimming and J lost 5 bases, with 12 bases between them. CDR3 length equals 14 residues. The chain's CDR3 is CASSYQQGRTEAFF. CDR3 DNA sequence: TGTGCCAGCAGTTATCAGCAGGGTCGTACTGAAGCTTTCTTT.

CDR3 sequence: CASTGIGGRSQETQYF. DNA for the CDR3: TGTGCCAGCACGGGTATTGGCGGGAGAAGTCAAGAGACCCAGTACTTC. The rearrangement uses TRBV7-6 and TRBJ2-5; TRBD2 agrees at 7 bases. CDR1 and CDR2 (germline): SGHVS, FNYEAQ. CDR3 length: 16 amino acids. Trimming took 7 bases from V and 2 from J; bases not matched to a gene: 13. Supplemented by reference TRBV7-6 and TRBJ2-5, the full variable domain reads GAGVSQSPRYKVTKRGQDVALRCDPISGHVSLYWYRQALGQGPEFLTYFNYEAQQDKSGLPNDRFSAERPEGSISTLTIQRTEQRDSAMYRCASTGIGGRSQETQYFGPGTRLLVL.

This sequence joins TRBV5-1 and TRBJ1-1; a weak D match, TRBD1 (5 bases). CDR1 and CDR2 (germline): SGHRS, YFSETQ. The CDR3 totals 13 residues. V dropped 3 bases and J dropped 1 base, with 7 bases sitting between them. CDR3 DNA sequence: TGCGCCAGCAGCTACGGACAGAACACTGAAGCTTTCTTT. Residues: CASSYGQNTEAFF.

This sequence joins TRBV27 and TRBJ1-1, with 7 bases matching TRBD1. This CDR3 is 13 amino acids long. Germline assignment: CDR1 MNHEY and CDR2 SMNVEV (reference sequence). V was pared by 1 base and J by 10 bases, with 6 bases of the junction left unmatched. This CDR3 reads CASSLWGQSVAFF. CDR3 in DNA: TGTGCCAGCAGTTTATGGGGACAGTCTGTAGCTTTCTTT.

V gene TRBV6-6 combines with J gene TRBJ1-5; 9 bases align to TRBD1. CDR1 is MNHNY, CDR2 SVGAGI, per germline (reference sequence). The V gene end was trimmed by 10 bases and the J gene end by 6 bases; junction bases not matched to a gene: 13. There are 15 residues in the CDR3. The CDR3 DNA is TGTGCCACCAGCGGCGAGAGGACAGGGGTTCAGCCCCAGCATTTT. Protein: CATSGERTGVQPQHF.

The gene calls are TRBV5-1 and TRBJ2-2, with 8 positions matching TRBD1. CDR3 length: 14 residues. Germline loops: CDR1 SGHRS, CDR2 YFSETQ. The V segment lost 6 bases and the J segment 5 bases; nucleotides outside the gene matches: 6. The chain's CDR3 is CASKDREKTGELFF. CDR3 nucleotide sequence: TGCGCCAGCAAGGACAGGGAAAAAACCGGGGAGCTGTTTTTT.

Worth noting for this clone: Different DNA sequences within this sample yield the same CDR3. The J gene is TRBJ1-1, the V gene TRBV5-1; TRBD1 might be the D (6 bases). Deletions cut 0 bases from V and 0 bases from J, with 6 bases between. The CDR3 is 14 residues long. Germline CDR1 is SGHRS and CDR2 is YFSETQ. CDR3 bases: TGCGCCAGCAGCTTGGGACAGGTGAACACTGAAGCTTTCTTT. As protein: CASSLGQVNTEAFF.

This clone was counted only a few times. This chain connects TRBV9 to TRBJ1-1; D remains unclear. The germline gives CDR1 SGDLS, CDR2 YYNGEE. The length of the CDR3 is 12 residues. V lost 3 bases and J 2 bases, leaving 5 bases between the germline ends. The CDR3 DNA follows: TGTGCCAGCAGCGGCGTTAACACTGAAGCTTTCTTT. It specifies CASSGVNTEAFF.

The genes are TRBV6-5 and TRBJ1-5; a weak D match, TRBD1 (6 bases). Germline V gene sequence: CDR1 MNHEY, CDR2 SVGAGI. Trimming left V 5 bases short and J 3 bases short, with 11 bases between. This CDR3 has 14 amino acids. DNA of the CDR3: TGTGCCAGCAGTACAGGGTTAGACAATCAGCCCCAGCATTTT. Encoded protein: CASSTGLDNQPQHF.

The V and J genes are TRBV6-1 and TRBJ2-3, with a weak D call TRBD1 (5 bases). Deletions cut 2 bases from V and 1 base from J, with 7 bases between. From germline, CDR1 is MNHNS and CDR2 SASEGT. This CDR3 comprises 14 residues. CDR3 bases: TGTGCCAGCAGTGAATCCAGGGGCACAGATACGCAGTATTTT. Its protein is CASSESRGTDTQYF.

V and J are TRBV27 and TRBJ2-5; 8 nucleotides line up with TRBD1. Per the germline V gene, CDR1 is MNHEY and CDR2 is SMNVEV (reference sequence). The CDR3 consists of 16 residues. J gave up 5 bases and V 3 bases, and 11 bases lay outside the gene matches. CDR3: CASSFSPGGYWETQYF. CDR3 nucleotide sequence: TGTGCCAGCAGTTTCTCACCAGGGGGCTATTGGGAGACCCAGTACTTC.

The gene calls are TRBV11-3 and TRBJ2-3, with D possibly TRBD1 on 5 matching bases. Germline V CDR1 and CDR2: SGHNT, YENEEA. Deletions cut 5 bases from V and 5 bases from J, with 8 bases between. This CDR3 is built from 12 residues. The CDR3, as DNA: TGTGCCAGCAGCCCCCAGGGAGATACGCAGTATTTT. Translated, it gives CASSPQGDTQYF.

The chain uses TRBV10-3 and TRBJ2-4; tentative D call: TRBD2 (6 bases). CDR3 length: 14 residues. The V gene's germline CDR1 is ENHRY and CDR2 SYGVKD. The V and J ends lost 4 bases and 1 base respectively, with 8 bases between them. The CDR3 sequence is CAISGGGAKNIQYF. The CDR3 DNA sequence: TGTGCCATCAGTGGCGGAGGGGCCAAAAACATTCAGTACTTC.

The rearrangement links TRBV2 to TRBJ2-5; no clear D. The CDR3 spans 11 residues. Between the trimmed V and J ends, which lost 5 bases and 5 bases, there was a span of 6 bases. CDR1 and CDR2 from the germline V gene are SNHLY and FYNNEI. CDR3 nucleotides: TGTGCCAGCAGTCGGGTGGAGACCCAGTACTTC. Amino acid sequence: CASSRVETQYF.

This chain uses TRBV19 with TRBJ2-3; TRBD2 agrees at 7 bases. CDR3 length: 14 residues. Germline V gene sequence: CDR1 LNHDA, CDR2 SQIVND (reference sequence). Trimming at V came to 8 bases and at J to 0 bases, leaving 5 bases not matched to a gene. CDR3 loop: CASGRGISTDTQYF. CDR3 in DNA: TGTGCCAGTGGGAGGGGAATAAGCACAGATACGCAGTATTTT.

The rearrangement links TRBV27 to TRBJ2-5; tentative D call: TRBD2 (5 bases). Germline CDR1 reads MNHEY; CDR2 reads SMNVEV (reference sequence). The length of the CDR3 is 14 residues. The V and J ends lost 2 bases and 0 bases respectively, with 7 bases between them. The CDR3 protein is CASSLGGYQETQYF. CDR3 nucleotides: TGTGCCAGCAGTTTAGGAGGATACCAAGAGACCCAGTACTTC.

CDR3 nucleotides: TGCAGCGTTCTTGCGAGAGGGGAGCTGTTTTTT. This codes for CSVLARGELFF. The chain is built from TRBV29-1 and TRBJ2-2; no firm D call. The CDR3 has 11 residues. The germline CDR1 and CDR2 sequences are SQVTM and ANQGSEA. With 5 bases removed from V and 8 bases from J, the gap between germline ends came to 9 bases.

The V call is TRBV30, the J call TRBJ2-7, with TRBD1 matching over 8 bases. The germline V gene encodes CDR1 GTSNPN and CDR2 SVGIG (reference sequence). Trimming at V came to 2 bases and at J to 5 bases, leaving 8 bases not matched to a gene. The CDR3 totals 14 residues. CDR3 loop: CAWSFPGQGNEQYF. DNA of the CDR3: TGTGCCTGGAGTTTCCCCGGACAGGGTAACGAGCAGTACTTC.

The chain joins TRBV6-1 to TRBJ1-4; TRBD1 might be the D (5 bases). The CDR3 has 14 amino acids. Germline V gene sequence: CDR1 MNHNS, CDR2 SASEGT. V lost 5 bases, J lost 2 bases, and 9 bases lay in between. CDR3 bases: TGTGCCAGCAGTCCCCAGGGTACTAATGAAAAACTGTTTTTT. The encoded protein is CASSPQGTNEKLFF.